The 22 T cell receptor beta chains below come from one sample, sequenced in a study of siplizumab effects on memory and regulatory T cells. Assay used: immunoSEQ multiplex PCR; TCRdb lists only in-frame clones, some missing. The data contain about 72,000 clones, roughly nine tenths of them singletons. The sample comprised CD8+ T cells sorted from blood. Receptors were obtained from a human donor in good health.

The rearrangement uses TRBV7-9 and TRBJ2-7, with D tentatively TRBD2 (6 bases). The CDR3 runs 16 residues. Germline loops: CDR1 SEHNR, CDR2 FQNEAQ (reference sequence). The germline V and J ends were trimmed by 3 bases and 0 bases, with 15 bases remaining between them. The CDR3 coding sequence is TGTGCCAGCAGCTTCGGGCGGGACTTTCGCTCCTACGAGCAGTACTTC. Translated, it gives CASSFGRDFRSYEQYF.

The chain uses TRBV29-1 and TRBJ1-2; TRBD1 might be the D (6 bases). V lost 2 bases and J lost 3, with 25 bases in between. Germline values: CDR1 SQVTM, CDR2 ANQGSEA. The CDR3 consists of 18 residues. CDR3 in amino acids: CSVEYRGVGRQVYYGYTF. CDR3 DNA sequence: TGCAGCGTTGAATATAGGGGGGTGGGCAGACAGGTCTACTATGGCTACACCTTC.

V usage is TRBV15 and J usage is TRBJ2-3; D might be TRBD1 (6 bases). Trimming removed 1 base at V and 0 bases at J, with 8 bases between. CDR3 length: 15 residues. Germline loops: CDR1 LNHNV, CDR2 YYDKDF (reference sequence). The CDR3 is CATSRGQASTDTQYF. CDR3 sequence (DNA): TGTGCCACCAGCAGAGGACAGGCTAGCACAGATACGCAGTATTTT.

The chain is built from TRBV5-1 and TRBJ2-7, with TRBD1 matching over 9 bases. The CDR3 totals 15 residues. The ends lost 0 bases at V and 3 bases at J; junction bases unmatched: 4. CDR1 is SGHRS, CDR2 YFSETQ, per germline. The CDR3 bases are TGCGCCAGCAGCTTGGCCTCGACAGGGGGCTACGAGCAGTACTTC. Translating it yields CASSLASTGGYEQYF.

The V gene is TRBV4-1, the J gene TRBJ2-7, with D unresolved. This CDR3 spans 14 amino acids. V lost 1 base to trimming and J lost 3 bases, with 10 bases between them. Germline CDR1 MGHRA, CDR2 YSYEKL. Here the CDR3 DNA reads TGCGCCAGCAGCCAAGTTCAGTCGGTCTACGAGCAGTACTTC. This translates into CASSQVQSVYEQYF.

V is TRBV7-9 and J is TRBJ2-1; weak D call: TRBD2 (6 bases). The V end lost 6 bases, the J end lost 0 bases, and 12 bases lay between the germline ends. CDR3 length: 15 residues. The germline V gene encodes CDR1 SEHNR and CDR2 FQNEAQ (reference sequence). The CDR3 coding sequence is TGTGCCAGCAGGTTACACGGGAGCTCCTACAATGAGCAGTTCTTC. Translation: CASRLHGSSYNEQFF.

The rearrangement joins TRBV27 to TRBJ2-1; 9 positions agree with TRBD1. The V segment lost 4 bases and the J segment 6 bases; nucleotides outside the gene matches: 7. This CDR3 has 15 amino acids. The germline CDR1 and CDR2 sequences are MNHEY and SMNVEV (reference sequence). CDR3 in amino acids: CASSSGQGTSNEQFF. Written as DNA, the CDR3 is TGTGCCAGCAGTTCCGGACAGGGGACCTCCAATGAGCAGTTCTTC.

CDR3 DNA sequence: TGTGCCAGCAGCTTAGTTCTGGACACCGGGGAGCTGTTTTTT. It yields the protein CASSLVLDTGELFF. V and J are TRBV13 and TRBJ2-2; no clear D. Germline CDR1 PRHDT, CDR2 FYEKMQ (reference sequence). V lost 1 base and J 3 bases, leaving 6 bases between the germline ends. There are 14 residues in the CDR3.

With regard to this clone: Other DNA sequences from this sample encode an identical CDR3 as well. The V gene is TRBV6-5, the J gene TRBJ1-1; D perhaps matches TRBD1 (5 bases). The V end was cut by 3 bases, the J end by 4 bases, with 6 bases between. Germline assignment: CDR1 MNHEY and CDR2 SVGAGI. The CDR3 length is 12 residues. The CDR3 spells CASSYGGTEAFF. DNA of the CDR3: TGTGCCAGCAGTTATGGGGGCACTGAAGCTTTCTTT.

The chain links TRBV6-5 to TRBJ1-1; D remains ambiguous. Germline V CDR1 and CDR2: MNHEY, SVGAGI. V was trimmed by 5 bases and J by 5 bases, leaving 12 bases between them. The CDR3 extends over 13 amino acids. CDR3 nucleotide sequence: TGTGCCAGCAGTGCTTCCCTTCGGACTGAAGCTTTCTTT. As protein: CASSASLRTEAFF.

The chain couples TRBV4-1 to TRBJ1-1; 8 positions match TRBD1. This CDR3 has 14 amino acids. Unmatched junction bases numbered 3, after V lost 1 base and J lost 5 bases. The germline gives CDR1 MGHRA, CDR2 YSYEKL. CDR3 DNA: TGCGCCAGCAGCCAAGGGACAGGGAAAACTGAAGCTTTCTTT. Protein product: CASSQGTGKTEAFF.

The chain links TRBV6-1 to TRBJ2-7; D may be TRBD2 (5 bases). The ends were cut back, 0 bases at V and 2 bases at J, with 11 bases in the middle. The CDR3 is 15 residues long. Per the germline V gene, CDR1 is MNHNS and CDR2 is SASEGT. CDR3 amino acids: CASSEASSGAYEQYF. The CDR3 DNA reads TGTGCCAGCAGTGAAGCATCGAGCGGAGCCTACGAGCAGTACTTC.

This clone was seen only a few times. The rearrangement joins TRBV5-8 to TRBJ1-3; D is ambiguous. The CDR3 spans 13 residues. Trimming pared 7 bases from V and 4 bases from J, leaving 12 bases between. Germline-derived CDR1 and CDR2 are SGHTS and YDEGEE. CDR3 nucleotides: TGTGCCAGCGGTGGCAGGCGAGGAAACACCATATATTTT. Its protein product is CASGGRRGNTIYF.

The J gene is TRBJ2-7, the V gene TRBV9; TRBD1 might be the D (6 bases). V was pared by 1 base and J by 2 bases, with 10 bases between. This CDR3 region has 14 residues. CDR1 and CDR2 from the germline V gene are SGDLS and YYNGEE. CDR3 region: CASSVYAGAYEQYF. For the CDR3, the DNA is TGTGCCAGCAGCGTATACGCAGGGGCCTACGAGCAGTACTTC.

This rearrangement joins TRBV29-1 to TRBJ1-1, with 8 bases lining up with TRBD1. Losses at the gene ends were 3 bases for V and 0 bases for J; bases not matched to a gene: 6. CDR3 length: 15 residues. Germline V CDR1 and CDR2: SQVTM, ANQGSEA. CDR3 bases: TGCAGCGTTGATCTCGGACAGGGATTGAACACTGAAGCTTTCTTT. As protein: CSVDLGQGLNTEAFF.

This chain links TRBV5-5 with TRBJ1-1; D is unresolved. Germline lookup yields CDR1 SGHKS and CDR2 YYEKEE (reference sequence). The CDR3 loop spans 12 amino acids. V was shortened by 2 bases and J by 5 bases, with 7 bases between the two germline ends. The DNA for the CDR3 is TGTGCCAGCAGCTTCGAACAGACTGAAGCTTTCTTT. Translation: CASSFEQTEAFF.

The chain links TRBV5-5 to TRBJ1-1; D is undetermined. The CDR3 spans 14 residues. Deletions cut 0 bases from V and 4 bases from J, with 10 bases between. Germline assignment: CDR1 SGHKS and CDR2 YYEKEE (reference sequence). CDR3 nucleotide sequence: TGTGCCAGCAGCTTGGTTATCCCGGGCACTGAAGCTTTCTTT. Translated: CASSLVIPGTEAFF.

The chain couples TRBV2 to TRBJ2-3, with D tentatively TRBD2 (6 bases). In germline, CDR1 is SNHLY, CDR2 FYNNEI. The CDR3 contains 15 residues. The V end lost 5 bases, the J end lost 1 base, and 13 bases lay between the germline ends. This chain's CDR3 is CASSIGRGGTDTQYF. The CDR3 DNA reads TGTGCCAGCAGTATCGGGAGAGGTGGCACAGATACGCAGTATTTT. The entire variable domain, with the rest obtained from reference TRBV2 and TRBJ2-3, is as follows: EPEVTQTPSHQVTQMGQEVILRCVPISNHLYFYWYRQILGQKVEFLVSFYNNEISEKSEIFDDQFSVERPDGSNFTLKIRSTKLEDSAMYFCASSIGRGGTDTQYFGPGTRLTVL.

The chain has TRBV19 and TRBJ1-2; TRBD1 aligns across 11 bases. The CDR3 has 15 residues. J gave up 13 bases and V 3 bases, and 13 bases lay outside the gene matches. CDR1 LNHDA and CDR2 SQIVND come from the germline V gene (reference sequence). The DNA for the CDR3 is TGTGCCAGTAGTATTGGGACAGGGGGTGAGAGTTTAAGCACCTTC. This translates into CASSIGTGGESLSTF.

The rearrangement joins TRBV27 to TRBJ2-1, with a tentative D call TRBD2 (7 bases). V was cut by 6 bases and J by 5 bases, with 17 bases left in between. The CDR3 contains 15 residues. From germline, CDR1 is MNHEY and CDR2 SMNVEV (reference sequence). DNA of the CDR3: TGTGCCAGCAGCTGGGGGGGGGCAGGGAACAATGAGCAGTTCTTC. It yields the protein CASSWGGAGNNEQFF.

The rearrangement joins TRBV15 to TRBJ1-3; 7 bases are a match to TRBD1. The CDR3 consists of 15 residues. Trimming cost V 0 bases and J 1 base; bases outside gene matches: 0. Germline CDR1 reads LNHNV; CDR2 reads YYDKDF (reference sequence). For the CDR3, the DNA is TGTGCCACCAGCAGAGACAGGGGGTCTGGAAACACCATATATTTT. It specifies CATSRDRGSGNTIYF.

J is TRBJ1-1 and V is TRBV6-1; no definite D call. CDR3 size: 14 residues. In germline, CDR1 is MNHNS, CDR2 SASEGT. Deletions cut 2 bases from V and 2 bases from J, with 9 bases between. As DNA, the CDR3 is TGTGCCAGCAGTGAAAGCCAAGTTAACACTGAAGCTTTCTTT. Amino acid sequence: CASSESQVNTEAFF.